This T cell receptor beta chain was identified during a study of cytotoxic CD8 clonotypes in ibrutinib-treated CLL. Across the whole study: Response sampling took place at median 12 months of treatment, range 6 to 36.

The data were produced by immunoSEQ multiplex PCR, yet TCRdb's version contains in-frame clones alone and is incomplete. The sample records roughly 150,000 clones, 70% to 85% being singletons. Looked up from germline, CDR1 is KGHSH and CDR2 is LQKENI. The CDR3 runs to 15 residues. Unmatched junction bases numbered 8, after V lost 3 bases and J lost 6 bases. This chain joins TRBV18 and TRBJ2-3; 8 nucleotides align to TRBD2. The receptor was isolated from a human donor with chronic lymphocytic leukemia. Sequences were derived from PBMCs, sampled after 12 months of ibrutinib treatment. CDR3 residues: CASSPLAGAADTQYF. The CDR3 DNA follows: TGTGCCAGCTCACCCCTAGCGGGCGCGGCGGATACGCAGTATTTT. Variable domain in full (rest from reference TRBV18 and TRBJ2-3): NAGVMQNPRHLVRRRGQEARLRCSPMKGHSHVYWYRQLPEEGLKFMVYLQKENIIDESGMPKERFSAEFPKEGPSILRIQQVVRGDSAAYFCASSPLAGAADTQYFGPGTRLTVL.